Here is one T cell receptor beta chain with its context. Grouping used clinical history reported by participants in a survey and questionnaire. Cohort 3 donors were reported recovered after two negative PCRs, clearance, or symptom resolution. The source of the sample is a study of blood T cell repertoires in COVID-19. Only in-frame clones appear in the TCRdb table, and some are missing; sequencing was by immunoSEQ multiplex PCR. The table includes under 250,000 clones, 82% detected once. The length of the CDR3 is 14 residues. The germline V and J ends were trimmed by 5 bases and 4 bases, with 14 bases remaining between them. Germline V gene sequence: CDR1 SNHLY, CDR2 FYNNEI.

Sequenced material: PBMCs or T cells enriched from blood (not recorded which). J is TRBJ1-1 and V is TRBV2; possibly TRBD1 for D (5 bases). The receptor was derived from a woman aged 55 to 70 who had recovered from COVID-19. For the CDR3, the DNA is TGTGCCAGCAGTCTACTCAGGGTGGGCACTGAAGCTTTCTTT. Translating it yields CASSLLRVGTEAFF.